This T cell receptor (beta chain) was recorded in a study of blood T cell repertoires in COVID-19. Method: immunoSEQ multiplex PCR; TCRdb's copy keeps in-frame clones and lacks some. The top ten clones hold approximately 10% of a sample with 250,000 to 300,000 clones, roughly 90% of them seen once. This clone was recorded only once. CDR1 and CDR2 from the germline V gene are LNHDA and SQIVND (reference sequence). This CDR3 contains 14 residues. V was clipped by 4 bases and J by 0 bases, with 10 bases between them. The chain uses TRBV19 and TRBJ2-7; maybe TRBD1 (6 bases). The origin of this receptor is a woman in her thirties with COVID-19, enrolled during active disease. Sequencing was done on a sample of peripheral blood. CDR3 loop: CASSKRDNSYEQYF. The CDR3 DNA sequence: TGTGCCAGTAGTAAACGGGACAACTCCTACGAGCAGTACTTC.